A single sample gave rise to the 4 T cell receptor beta chains below, sequenced in a study of blood T cell repertoires in COVID-19. Some clones are missing from TCRdb's copy, which holds only in-frame ones; the method was immunoSEQ multiplex PCR. The profile shows 150,000 to 200,000 clones, more than 75% of them singletons. Sequenced: peripheral blood. Source of these receptors: a human donor in a cohort sampled during active COVID-19.

The rearrangement joins TRBV3-1 (or the pseudogene TRBV3-2) to TRBJ2-2; D might be TRBD2 (5 bases). The CDR3 covers 16 residues. CDR1 is LGHDT and CDR2 is YNNKEL in the germline V gene (reference sequence). The germline V and J ends were trimmed by 3 bases and 5 bases, with 16 bases remaining between them. The CDR3 protein is CASSQRPGSSTGELFF. The CDR3, as DNA: TGTGCCAGCAGCCAGCGGCCGGGATCCTCTACCGGGGAGCTGTTTTTT.

This rearrangement joins TRBV2 to TRBJ2-7, with 10 bases aligning to TRBD2. The CDR3 extends over 15 amino acids. V lost 8 bases and J lost 2; bases outside the gene matches: 9. CDR1 is SNHLY, CDR2 FYNNEI, per germline. CDR3 DNA: TGTGCCAGCGGGCATAGCGGGGGGTCTACCTACGAGCAGTACTTC. Translation: CASGHSGGSTYEQYF.

V gene TRBV19 combines with J gene TRBJ1-1, with D unclear. V was pared by 1 base and J by 6 bases, with 6 bases between. This CDR3 spans 12 amino acids. Germline V gene sequence: CDR1 LNHDA, CDR2 SQIVND (reference sequence). The CDR3 loop is CASSIGGSEAFF. The DNA of the CDR3 is TGTGCCAGTAGTATAGGAGGGTCTGAAGCTTTCTTT.

The V and J genes are TRBV7-2 and TRBJ2-3; D gene unclear. Germline CDR1 reads SGHTA; CDR2 reads FQGNSA. This CDR3 comprises 14 residues. V shed 4 bases and J shed 3 bases, with 11 bases lying between them. The CDR3 sequence: CASSSSRVTDTQYF. CDR3 coding DNA: TGTGCCAGCAGCTCCTCTCGGGTTACAGATACGCAGTATTTT.